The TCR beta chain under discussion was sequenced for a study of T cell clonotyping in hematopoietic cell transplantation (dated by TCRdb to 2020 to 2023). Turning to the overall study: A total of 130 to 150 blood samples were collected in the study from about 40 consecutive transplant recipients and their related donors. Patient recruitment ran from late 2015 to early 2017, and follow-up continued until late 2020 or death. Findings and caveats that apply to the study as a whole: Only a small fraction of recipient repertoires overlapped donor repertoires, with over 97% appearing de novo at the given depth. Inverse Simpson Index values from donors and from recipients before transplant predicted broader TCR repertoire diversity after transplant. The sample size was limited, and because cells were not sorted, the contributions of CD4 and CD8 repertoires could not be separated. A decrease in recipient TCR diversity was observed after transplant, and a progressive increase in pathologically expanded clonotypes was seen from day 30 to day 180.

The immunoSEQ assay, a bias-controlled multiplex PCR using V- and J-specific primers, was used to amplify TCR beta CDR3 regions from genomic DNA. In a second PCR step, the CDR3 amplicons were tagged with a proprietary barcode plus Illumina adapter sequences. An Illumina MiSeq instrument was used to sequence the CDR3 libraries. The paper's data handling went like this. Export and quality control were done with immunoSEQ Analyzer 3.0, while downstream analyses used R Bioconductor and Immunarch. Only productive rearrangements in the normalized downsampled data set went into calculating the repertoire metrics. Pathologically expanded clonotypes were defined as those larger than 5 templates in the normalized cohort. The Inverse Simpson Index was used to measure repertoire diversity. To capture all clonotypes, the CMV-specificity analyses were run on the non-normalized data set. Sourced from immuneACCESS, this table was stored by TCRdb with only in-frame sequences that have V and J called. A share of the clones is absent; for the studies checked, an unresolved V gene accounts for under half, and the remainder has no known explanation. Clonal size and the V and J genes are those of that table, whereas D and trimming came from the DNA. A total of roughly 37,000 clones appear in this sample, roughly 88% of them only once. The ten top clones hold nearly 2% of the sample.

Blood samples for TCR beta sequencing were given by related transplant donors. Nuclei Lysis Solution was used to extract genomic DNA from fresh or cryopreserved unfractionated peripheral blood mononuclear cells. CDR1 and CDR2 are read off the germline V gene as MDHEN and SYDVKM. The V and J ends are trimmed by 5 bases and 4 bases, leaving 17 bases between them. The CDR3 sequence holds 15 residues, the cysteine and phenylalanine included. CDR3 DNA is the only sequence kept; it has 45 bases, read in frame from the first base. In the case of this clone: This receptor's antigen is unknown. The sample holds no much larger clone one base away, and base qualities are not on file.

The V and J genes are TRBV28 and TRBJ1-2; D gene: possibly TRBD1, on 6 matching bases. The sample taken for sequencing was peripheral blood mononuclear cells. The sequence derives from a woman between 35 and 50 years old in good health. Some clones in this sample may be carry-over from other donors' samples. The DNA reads TGTGCCAGCAGTCTTAGGGGGGCGCGTAGCTATGGCTACACCTTC. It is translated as CASSLRGARSYGYTF.